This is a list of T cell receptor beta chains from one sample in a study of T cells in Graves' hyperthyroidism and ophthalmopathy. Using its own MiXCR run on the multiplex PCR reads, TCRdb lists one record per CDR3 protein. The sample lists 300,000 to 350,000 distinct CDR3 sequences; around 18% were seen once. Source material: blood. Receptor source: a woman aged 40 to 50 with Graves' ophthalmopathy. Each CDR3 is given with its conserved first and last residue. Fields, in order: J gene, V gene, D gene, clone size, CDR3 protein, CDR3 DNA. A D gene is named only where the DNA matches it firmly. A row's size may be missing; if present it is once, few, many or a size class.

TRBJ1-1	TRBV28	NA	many	CASSLIGWTEAFF	TGTGCCAGCAGTTTAATTGGATGGACTGAAGCTTTCTTT
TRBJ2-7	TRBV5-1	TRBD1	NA	CASSWGDRIYSYEQYF	TGCGCCAGCAGCTGGGGGGACAGGATTTACTCCTACGAGCAGTACTTC
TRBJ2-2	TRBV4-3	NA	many	CASSPAGISGELFF	TGCGCCAGCAGCCCGGCAGGGATTTCCGGGGAGCTGTTTTTT
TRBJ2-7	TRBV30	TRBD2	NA	CAWSVRAGAFGPYEQYF	TGTGCCTGGAGTGTACGGGCGGGAGCATTCGGTCCCTACGAGCAGTACTTC
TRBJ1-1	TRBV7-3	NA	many	CASRESGVNTEAFF	TGTGCCAGCCGCGAAAGTGGGGTGAACACTGAAGCTTTCTTT
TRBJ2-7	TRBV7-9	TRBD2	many	CASSLSGTGVYEQYF	TGTGCCAGCAGCTTAAGCGGGACGGGGGTCTACGAGCAGTACTTC
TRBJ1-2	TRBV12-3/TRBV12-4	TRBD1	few	CASSFDRGLYGYTF	TGTGCCAGCAGTTTTGACAGGGGGCTCTATGGCTACACCTTC
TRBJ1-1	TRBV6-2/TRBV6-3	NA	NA	CASSYGVSGTEAFF	TGTGCCAGCAGTTACGGGGTCAGTGGTACTGAAGCTTTCTTT
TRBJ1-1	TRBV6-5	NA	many	CASSYDTVNTEAFF	TGTGCCAGCAGTTACGACACGGTGAACACTGAAGCTTTCTTT
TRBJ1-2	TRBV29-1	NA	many	CSVEDNSRGYTF	TGCAGCGTTGAAGATAATTCAAGGGGCTACACCTTC
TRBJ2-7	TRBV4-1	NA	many	CASSQEQRSSYEQYF	TGCGCCAGCAGCCAAGAGCAGCGGAGCTCCTACGAGCAGTACTTC
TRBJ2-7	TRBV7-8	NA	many	CASSFFQSHEQYF	TGTGCCAGCAGCTTTTTCCAGTCCCACGAGCAGTACTTC
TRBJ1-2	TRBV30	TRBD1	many	CACDRGYGYTF	TGTGCCTGCGACAGGGGGTACGGCTACACCTTC
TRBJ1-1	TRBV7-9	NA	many	CASSLGTSNTEAFF	TGTGCCAGCAGCTTAGGGACATCGAACACTGAAGCTTTCTTT
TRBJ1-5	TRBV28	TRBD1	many	CASSLSRDRLYSNQPQHF	TGTGCCAGCAGTTTGTCCCGGGACAGACTTTATAGCAATCAGCCCCAGCATTTT
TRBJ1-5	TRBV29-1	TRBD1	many	CSVRTGPNQPQHF	TGCAGCGTACGGACAGGGCCAAATCAGCCCCAGCATTTT
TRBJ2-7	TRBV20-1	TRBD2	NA	CSASTLAGANEQYF	TGCAGTGCTAGCACGCTAGCGGGAGCGAATGAGCAGTACTTC
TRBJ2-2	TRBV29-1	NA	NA	CSVGDKNTGELFF	TGCAGCGTGGGGGACAAGAACACCGGGGAGCTGTTTTTT
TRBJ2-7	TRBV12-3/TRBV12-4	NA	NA	CASSSAASTYEQYF	TGTGCCAGCAGTTCTGCAGCCTCAACCTACGAGCAGTACTTC
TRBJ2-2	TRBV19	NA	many	CASSGDRTGELFF	TGTGCCAGTAGCGGTGACAGGACCGGGGAGCTGTTTTTT
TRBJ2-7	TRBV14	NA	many	CASSQEGGLYEQYF	TGTGCCAGCAGCCAAGAGGGGGGACTCTACGAGCAGTACTTC
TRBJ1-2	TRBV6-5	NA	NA	CASSWDTGDGYTF	TGTGCCAGCAGTTGGGACACGGGTGATGGCTACACCTTC
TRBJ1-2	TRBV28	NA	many	CASSPVGRGNSNF	NA
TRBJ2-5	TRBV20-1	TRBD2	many	CSARDTGGPRETQYF	TGCAGTGCTAGAGATACGGGAGGGCCTAGGGAGACCCAGTACTTC
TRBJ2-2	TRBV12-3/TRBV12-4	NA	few	CASRGASPAELFF	TGTGCCAGCAGAGGGGCGAGCCCTGCGGAGCTGTTTTTT
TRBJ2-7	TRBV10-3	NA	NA	CASRPREAYEQYF	TGTGCCAGCAGACCGAGGGAGGCCTACGAGCAGTACTTC
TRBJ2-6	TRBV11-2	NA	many	CASSLDGWSGANVLTF	TGTGCCAGCAGCTTAGATGGGTGGTCCGGGGCCAACGTCCTGACTTTC
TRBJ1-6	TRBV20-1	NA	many	CSAPPADHSPLHF	TGCAGTGCTCCTCCCGCGGACCATTCACCCCTCCACTTT
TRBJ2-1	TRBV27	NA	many	CASSFQGSYNEQFF	TGTGCCAGCAGTTTCCAGGGATCCTACAATGAGCAGTTCTTC
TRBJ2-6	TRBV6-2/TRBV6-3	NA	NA	CASSYKIREASGANVLTF	TGTGCCAGCAGTTACAAGATAAGGGAAGCTTCTGGGGCCAACGTCCTGACTTTC
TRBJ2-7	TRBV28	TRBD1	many	CASSPSGGSEEQYF	TGTGCCAGCAGCCCCTCAGGGGGTTCGGAAGAGCAGTACTTC
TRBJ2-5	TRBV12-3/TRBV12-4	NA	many	CASSLQSGEFGTQYF	TGTGCCAGCAGTTTGCAGTCGGGGGAGTTCGGAACCCAGTACTTC
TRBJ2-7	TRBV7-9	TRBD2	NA	CASSSLAGAYEQYF	TGTGCCAGCAGCTCTCTAGCGGGAGCCTACGAGCAGTACTTC
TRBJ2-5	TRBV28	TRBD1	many	CASRYRGEETQYF	TGTGCCAGCAGATACAGGGGGGAGGAGACCCAGTACTTC
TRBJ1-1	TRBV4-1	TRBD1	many	CASSLTREVRGQLNTEAFF	TGCGCCAGCAGCCTTACTCGGGAAGTCAGGGGGCAACTGAACACTGAAGCTTTCTTT
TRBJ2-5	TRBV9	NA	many	CASSVVSRGSETQYF	TGTGCCAGCAGCGTAGTCTCGCGGGGCTCGGAGACCCAGTACTTC
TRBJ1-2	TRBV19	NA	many	CASSIRWGSGYTF	TGTGCCAGTAGTATCCGTTGGGGTTCTGGCTACACCTTC
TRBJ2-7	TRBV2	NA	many	CASSEAPAGGYEQYF	TGTGCCAGCAGTGAAGCTCCGGCGGGCGGCTATGAGCAGTACTTC
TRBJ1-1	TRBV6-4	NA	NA	CASERVNTEAFF	TGTGCCAGCGAGCGGGTGAACACTGAAGCTTTCTTT
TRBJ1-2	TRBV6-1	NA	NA	CASSPGSNYGYIF	TGTGCCAGCAGCCCGGGCAGTAACTATGGCTACATCTTC
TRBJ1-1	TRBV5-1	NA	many	CASSATENTEAFF	TGCGCCAGCAGCGCCACAGAGAACACTGAAGCTTTCTTT
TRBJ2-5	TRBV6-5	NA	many	CASSYLMGETQYF	TGTGCCAGCAGTTACCTGATGGGAGAGACCCAGTACTTC
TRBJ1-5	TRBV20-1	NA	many	CSAKYLGGQPQHF	TGCAGTGCTAAGTACCTTGGCGGACAGCCCCAGCATTTT